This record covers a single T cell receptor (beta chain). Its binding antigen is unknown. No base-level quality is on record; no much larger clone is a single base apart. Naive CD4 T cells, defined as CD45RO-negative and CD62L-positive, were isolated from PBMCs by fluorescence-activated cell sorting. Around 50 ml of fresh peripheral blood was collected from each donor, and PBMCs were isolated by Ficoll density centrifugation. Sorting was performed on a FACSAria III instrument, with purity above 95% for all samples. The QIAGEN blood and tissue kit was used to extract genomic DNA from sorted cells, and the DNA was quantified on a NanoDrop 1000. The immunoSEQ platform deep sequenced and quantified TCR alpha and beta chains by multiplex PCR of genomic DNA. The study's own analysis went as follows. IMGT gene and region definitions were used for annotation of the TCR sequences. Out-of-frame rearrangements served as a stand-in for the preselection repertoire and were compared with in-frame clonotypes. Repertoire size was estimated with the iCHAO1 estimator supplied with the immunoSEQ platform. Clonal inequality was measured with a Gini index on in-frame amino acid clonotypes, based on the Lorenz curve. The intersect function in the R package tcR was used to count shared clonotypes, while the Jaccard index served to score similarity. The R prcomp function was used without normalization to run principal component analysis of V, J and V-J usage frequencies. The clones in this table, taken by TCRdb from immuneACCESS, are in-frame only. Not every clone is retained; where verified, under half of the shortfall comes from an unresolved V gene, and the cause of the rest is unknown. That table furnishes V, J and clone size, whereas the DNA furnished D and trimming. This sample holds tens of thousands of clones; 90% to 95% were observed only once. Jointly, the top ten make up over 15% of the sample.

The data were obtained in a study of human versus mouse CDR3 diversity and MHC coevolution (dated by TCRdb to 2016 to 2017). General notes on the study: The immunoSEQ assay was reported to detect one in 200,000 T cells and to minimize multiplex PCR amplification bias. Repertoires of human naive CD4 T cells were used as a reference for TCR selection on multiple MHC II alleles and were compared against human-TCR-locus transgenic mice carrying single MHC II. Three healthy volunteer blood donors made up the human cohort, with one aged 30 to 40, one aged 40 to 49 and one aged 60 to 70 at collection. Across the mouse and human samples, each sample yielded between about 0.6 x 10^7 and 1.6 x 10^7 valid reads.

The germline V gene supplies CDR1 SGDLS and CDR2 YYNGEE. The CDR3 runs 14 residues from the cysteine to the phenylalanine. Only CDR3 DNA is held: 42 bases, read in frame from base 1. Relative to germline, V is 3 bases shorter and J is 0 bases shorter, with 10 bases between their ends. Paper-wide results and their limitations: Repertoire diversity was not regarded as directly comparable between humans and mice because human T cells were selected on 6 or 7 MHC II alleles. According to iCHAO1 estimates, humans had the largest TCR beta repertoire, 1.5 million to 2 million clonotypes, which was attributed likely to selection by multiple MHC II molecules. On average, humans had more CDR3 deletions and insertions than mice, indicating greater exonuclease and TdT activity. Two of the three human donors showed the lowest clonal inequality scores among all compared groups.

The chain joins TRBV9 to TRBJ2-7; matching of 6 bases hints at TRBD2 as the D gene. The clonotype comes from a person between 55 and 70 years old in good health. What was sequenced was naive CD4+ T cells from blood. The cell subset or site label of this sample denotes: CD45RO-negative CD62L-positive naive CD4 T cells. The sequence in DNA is TGTGCCAGCAGCGGAGCGGGCAGCTCCTACGAGCAGTACTTC. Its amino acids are CASSGAGSSYEQYF.